What follows is one T cell receptor (beta chain) and its context. These data belong to a study of T cell changes during pregnancy in multiple sclerosis. Some clones are missing from TCRdb's copy, which holds only in-frame ones; the method was immunoSEQ multiplex PCR. This table has approximately 46,000 clones, approximately 91% appearing once. The receptor was isolated from a female donor with multiple sclerosis, enrolled in a pregnancy study. Sequenced material: CD8+ T cells from peripheral blood mononuclear cells, taken after pregnancy.

In nucleotides, the CDR3 is TGTGCCAGCAGCGAAACGGGCGGGTACCGCACAGATACGCAGTATTTT. It is translated as CASSETGGYRTDTQYF. This sequence joins TRBV9 and TRBJ2-3, with D possibly being TRBD2 (5 bases). Germline V gene lookup returns CDR1 SGDLS and CDR2 YYNGEE. V was cut by 3 bases and J by 1 base, with 15 bases left in between. The length of the CDR3 is 16 residues.